Shown below are 11 T cell receptor beta chains from a single sample sequenced in a study of cytomegalovirus exposure and HLA in healthy donors. Use of 60 Vbeta and 13 Jbeta primers characterized the PCR. Profiled with immunoSEQ multiplex PCR; TCRdb holds only in-frame clones, not every one. Of 150,000 to 180,000 clones listed, approximately 72% are singletons. Sequencing input: PBMCs. The receptors shown here come from a man aged 18 to 29 in good health and CMV-seronegative.

Turning to this clone: The junction departs from germline at one end; a sequencing error may be responsible. The V and J genes are TRBV7-9 and TRBJ2-1; the D gene is possibly TRBD2 (5 bases). Germline-derived CDR1 and CDR2 are SEHNR and FQNEAQ (reference sequence). The CDR3 is 12 amino acids. DNA of the CDR3: TGTTCCAGCAGCTTAGGTGGGGTCGGAGGGTTCTTC. The encoded protein is CSSSLGGVGGFF.

This clone was found a few times. The chain employs TRBV10-2 and TRBJ2-1, with unresolved D. Germline V gene sequence: CDR1 WSHSY, CDR2 SAAADI. This CDR3 is 11 amino acids long. Trimming shortened V by 5 bases and J by 9 bases, and 8 bases separated the two germline ends. CDR3 DNA: TGCGCCAGCAGTCAGGTTCCTGAGCAGTTCTTC. This codes for CASSQVPEQFF.

A few counts support this clone. The chain joins TRBV5-6 to TRBJ2-2; 7 bases are shared with TRBD1. Germline V lookup: CDR1 SGHDT, CDR2 YYEEEE. CDR3 length equals 16 residues. V was pared by 7 bases and J by 4 bases, with 13 bases of the junction left unmatched. CDR3 in amino acids: CASFSYRPGGTGELFF. The CDR3 DNA sequence: TGTGCCAGCTTCTCCTATAGACCAGGGGGCACCGGGGAGCTGTTTTTT.

This clone was seen once. The junction does not match germline at one end; this may be a read error. The genes are TRBV6-6 and TRBJ2-5; D gene uncertain. The length of the CDR3 is 15 residues. Germline V gene lookup returns CDR1 MNHNY and CDR2 SVGAGI (reference sequence). The CDR3 spells CASSTSMSGIEAQYF. The DNA for the CDR3 is TGTGCCAGCAGTACCTCCATGTCGGGTATAGAGGCCCAGTACTTC.

This clone was found a few times. This chain connects TRBV7-9 to TRBJ1-1; D remains ambiguous. Trimming removed 1 base from V and 5 bases from J, with 8 bases in between. This CDR3 has 13 residues. Looked up from germline, CDR1 is SEHNR and CDR2 is FQNEAQ (reference sequence). The CDR3 loop reads CASSLGARTEAFF. For the CDR3, the DNA is TGTGCCAGCAGCTTAGGGGCGAGAACTGAAGCTTTCTTT.

The CDR3 protein is CASSVSGYQETQYF. The CDR3 DNA is TGTGCCAGCAGCGTATCAGGGTACCAAGAGACCCAGTACTTC. This sequence joins TRBV9 and TRBJ2-5, with a possible D match to TRBD1 (5 bases). The CDR3 is 14 amino acids. CDR1 is SGDLS, CDR2 YYNGEE, per germline. V lost 1 base, J lost 0 bases, and 7 bases lay in between.

The chain uses TRBV7-8 and TRBJ2-5, with D perhaps TRBD2 (6 bases). CDR1 and CDR2 (germline): SGHVS, FQNEAQ. Trimming removed 5 bases at V and 0 bases at J, with 13 bases between. This CDR3 is built from 15 residues. CDR3 sequence reads: CASSPYQRDQETQYF. The CDR3 nucleotides are TGTGCCAGCAGCCCCTACCAGCGGGACCAAGAGACCCAGTACTTC.

V and J are TRBV28 and TRBJ2-1, with D maybe TRBD2 (6 bases). The CDR3 covers 15 residues. Germline assignment: CDR1 MDHEN and CDR2 SYDVKM. The V and J ends lost 7 bases and 4 bases respectively, with 17 bases between them. CDR3 loop: CASNPLDAGYNEQFF. As DNA, the CDR3 is TGTGCCAGCAACCCTCTAGATGCGGGATACAATGAGCAGTTCTTC.

This sequence joins TRBV28 and TRBJ1-1, with TRBD1 matching over 11 bases. This CDR3 spans 13 amino acids. V shed 7 bases and J 9 bases; nucleotides not matched to a gene: 7. CDR1 is MDHEN, CDR2 SYDVKM, per germline. The CDR3 DNA reads as TGTGCCAGCACCGGGACAGGGGGGATTAAAGCTTTCTTT. As protein: CASTGTGGIKAFF.

The J gene is TRBJ2-7, the V gene TRBV9; TRBD1 aligns across 9 bases. Trimming removed 4 bases from V and 2 bases from J; junction bases left unmatched: 4. The CDR3 loop spans 14 amino acids. Germline loops: CDR1 SGDLS, CDR2 YYNGEE. The CDR3 is CASSPRDRAYEQYF. The CDR3 coding sequence is TGTGCCAGCAGCCCCCGGGACAGGGCCTACGAGCAGTACTTC.

V gene TRBV7-2 combines with J gene TRBJ2-5; 7 nucleotides agree with TRBD1. With V trimmed by 5 bases and J by 5 bases, 8 bases remained unmatched. CDR1 SGHTA and CDR2 FQGNSA come from the germline V gene. The CDR3 extends over 14 amino acids. CDR3 sequence: CASSPRQGRETQYF. For the CDR3, the DNA is TGTGCCAGCAGCCCCCGACAGGGTCGGGAGACCCAGTACTTC.